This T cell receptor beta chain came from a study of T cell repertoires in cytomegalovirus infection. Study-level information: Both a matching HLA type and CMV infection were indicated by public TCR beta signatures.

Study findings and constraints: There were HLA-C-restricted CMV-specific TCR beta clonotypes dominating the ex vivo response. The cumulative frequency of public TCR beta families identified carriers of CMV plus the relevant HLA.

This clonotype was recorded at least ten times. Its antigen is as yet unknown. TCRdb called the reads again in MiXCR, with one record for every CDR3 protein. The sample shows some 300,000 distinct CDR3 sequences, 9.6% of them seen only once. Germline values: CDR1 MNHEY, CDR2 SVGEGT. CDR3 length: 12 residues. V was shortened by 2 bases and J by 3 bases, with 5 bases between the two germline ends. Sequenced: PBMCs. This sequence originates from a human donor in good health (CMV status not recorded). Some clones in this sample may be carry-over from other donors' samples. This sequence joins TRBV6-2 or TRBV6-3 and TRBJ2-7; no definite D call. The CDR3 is CASSYRSYEQYF. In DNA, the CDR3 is TGTGCCAGCAGTTACCGCAGCTACGAGCAGTACTTC.